This T cell receptor beta chain was found in a study of response to subunit inactivated influenza vaccine. Study-wide results and limits: That few new T cells are recruited by each seasonal influenza vaccination was the authors' suggestion.

From the RT-PCR reads, TCRdb called clonotypes with MiXCR, one entry per CDR3 protein. The table shows hundreds of thousands of distinct CDR3 sequences, with about 10% occurring only once. The CDR3 totals 15 residues. The germline CDR1 and CDR2 sequences are SGHAT and FQNNGV. Between the trimmed V and J ends, which lost 0 bases and 7 bases, there was a span of 14 bases. On this clonotype itself: Its antigen remains unknown.

These data are also associated with another study on T cells expressing NK-cell markers. From that second work: cDNA encoding TCR beta was synthesized via 5'RACE template switching incorporating UMIs. All TCR beta repertoires analysed originated from sorted CD3+CD56+NKG2C+, CD3+CD56+NKG2C- and CD3+CD56-NKG2C+ T cells.

This TCR was recovered from a man aged 50-59 years who received an inactivated influenza vaccine. The sample here was PBMCs from blood, taken on the day of vaccination. This sequence joins TRBV11-2 and TRBJ2-3, with a weak D call TRBD2 (7 bases). The CDR3 DNA sequence: TGTGCCAGCAGCTTAGACGGGGGGCCGCTATATACGCAGTATTTT. Amino acids: CASSLDGGPLYTQYF.